This entry lists 6 T cell receptor beta chains sequenced from one sample in a study of blood T cells in healthy people across ages. Using a J-beta primer mix together with a sample-barcoded 5' primer, a second PCR was run for about 6 to 12 cycles. TCRdb ran MiXCR on the 5' RACE reads and lists one entry per CDR3 protein. The sample holds approximately 1.5 million distinct CDR3 sequences, roughly 32% seen once. The sequencing sample was made of blood. Every receptor here comes from a woman aged 25 to 39 in good health.

This clonotype has more than one count but fewer than ten. The rearrangement joins TRBV2 to TRBJ2-7; 8 bases agree with TRBD2. Losses at the gene ends were 5 bases for V and 6 bases for J; bases not matched to a gene: 9. This CDR3 contains 14 residues. CDR1 and CDR2 (germline): SNHLY, FYNNEI. For the CDR3, the DNA is TGTGCCAGCAGTCTACTACCCGGGACTAGCGAGCAGTACTTC. It codes for CASSLLPGTSEQYF.

CDR3: CASRGATGVSETQYF. Here the CDR3 DNA reads TGTGCCAGCAGGGGGGCGACAGGGGTTTCTGAGACCCAGTACTTC. The chain joins TRBV12-3 or TRBV12-4 to TRBJ2-5; 8 bases map to TRBD1. CDR3 size: 15 residues. The V gene end was trimmed by 6 bases and the J gene end by 5 bases; junction bases not matched to a gene: 11.

This clonotype was seen only a few times. The rearrangement joins TRBV20-1 to TRBJ2-1; TRBD1 is a possible D gene (6 bases). The CDR3 covers 15 residues. Between the trimmed V and J ends, which lost 6 bases and 5 bases, there was a span of 20 bases. CDR1 is DFQATT, CDR2 SNEGSKA, per germline (reference sequence). The CDR3, as DNA: TGCAGTGCAAGGGACACCCGGTTTGGAAACAATGAGCAGTTCTTC. This translates into CSARDTRFGNNEQFF.

V and J are TRBV9 and TRBJ2-7; possible D gene TRBD1, 6 bases. V was shortened by 3 bases and J by 10 bases, with 14 bases between the two germline ends. Germline CDR1 reads SGDLS; CDR2 reads YYNGEE. This CDR3 comprises 12 residues. The CDR3 nucleotides read TGTGCCAGCAGCGGGGACATGCGCGAACAGTACTTC. Translating gives CASSGDMREQYF.

CDR3 region: CASSSPRGGLYNEQFF. The CDR3 DNA is TGTGCCAGCAGCTCCCCTCGCGGGGGTCTATACAATGAGCAGTTCTTC. The chain employs TRBV7-9 and TRBJ2-1; 7 nucleotides align to TRBD2. The CDR3 is made up of 16 amino acids. Trimming cost V 4 bases and J 4 bases; bases outside gene matches: 10. In germline, CDR1 is SEHNR, CDR2 FQNEAQ (reference sequence).

This clonotype showed up just a few times. V usage is TRBV7-9 and J usage is TRBJ2-5; D is tentatively TRBD1 or TRBD2 (5 bases each). With 1 base removed from V and 0 bases from J, the gap between germline ends came to 18 bases. The CDR3 sequence is 18 residues long. The germline CDR1 and CDR2 sequences are SEHNR and FQNEAQ (reference sequence). The CDR3 here is CASSLEGSSDIYQETQYF. In nucleotides, the CDR3 is TGTGCCAGCAGCTTAGAGGGGAGTTCGGACATATACCAAGAGACCCAGTACTTC.